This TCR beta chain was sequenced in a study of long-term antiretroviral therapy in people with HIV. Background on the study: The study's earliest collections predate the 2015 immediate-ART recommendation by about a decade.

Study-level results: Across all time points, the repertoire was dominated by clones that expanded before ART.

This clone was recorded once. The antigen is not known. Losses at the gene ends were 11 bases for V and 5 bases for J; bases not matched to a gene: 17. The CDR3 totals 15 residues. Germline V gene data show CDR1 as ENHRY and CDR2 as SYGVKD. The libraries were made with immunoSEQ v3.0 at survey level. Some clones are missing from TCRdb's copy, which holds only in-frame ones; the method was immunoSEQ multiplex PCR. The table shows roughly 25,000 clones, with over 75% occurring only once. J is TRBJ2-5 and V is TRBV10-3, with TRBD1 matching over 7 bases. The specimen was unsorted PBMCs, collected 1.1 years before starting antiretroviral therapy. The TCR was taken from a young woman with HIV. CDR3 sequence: CAATEQGSLGETQYF. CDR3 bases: TGTGCCGCCACGGAACAGGGGTCTTTAGGGGAGACCCAGTACTTC.